A selection of T cell receptor beta chains follows, all from one sample in a study of T cells after yellow fever vaccination. Each CDR3 protein is one row after TCRdb ran MiXCR on the 5' RACE reads. The sample contains under 70,000 distinct CDR3 sequences, approximately 7% of which appear only once. The specimen comprised CD8+ T cells sorted from PBMCs, sampled on the day of the first yellow fever vaccination. These TCRs come from a young man who received the YFV17D yellow fever vaccine. The CDR3 runs from the conserved cysteine through the conserved F or W. A D gene is named only where the DNA matches it firmly. Not all rows give a size; the values are once, few, many and, for expanded clones, a class.

d_call j_call v_call clone_size cdr3_aa cdr3_nt
. TRBJ1-2 TRBV11-2 many CASSLEAGGYTF TGTGCCAGCAGCTTAGAAGCGGGTGGCTACACCTTC
TRBD1 TRBJ2-3 TRBV3-1 many CASSQHLGTGGADTQYF TGTGCCAGCAGCCAACACCTCGGGACAGGGGGAGCCGATACGCAGTATTTT
TRBD2 TRBJ2-5 TRBV27 few CASSLLTIAGGQETQYF TGTGCCAGCAGTCTATTGACTATAGCGGGGGGGCAAGAGACCCAGTACTTC
. TRBJ1-2 TRBV29-1 many CSVQNPGRGRNYGYTF TGCAGCGTCCAAAACCCGGGTCGAGGGCGGAACTATGGCTACACCTTC
TRBD1 TRBJ2-5 TRBV2 many CASMFATGGETQYF TGTGCCAGCATGTTTGCGACAGGGGGAGAGACCCAGTACTTC
. TRBJ2-5 TRBV4-2 few CASSQWSQETQYF TGTGCCAGCAGCCAGTGGTCACAAGAGACCCAGTACTTC
. TRBJ2-7 TRBV5-1 . CASSLGGFDEQYF TGCGCCAGCAGCTTGGGTGGGTTCGACGAGCAGTACTTC
. TRBJ2-5 TRBV30 . CAWAHIQETQYF TGTGCCTGGGCCCACATCCAAGAGACCCAGTACTTC
. TRBJ1-5 TRBV4-1 many CASSQESQPQHF TGCGCCAGCAGCCAAGAATCTCAGCCCCAGCATTTT
TRBD2 TRBJ2-5 TRBV11-1 many CASSLWGTTQETQYF TGTGCCAGCAGCTTGTGGGGGACTACTCAAGAGACCCAGTACTTC
TRBD2 TRBJ2-3 TRBV7-6 many CASRPGLAGNTDTQYF TGTGCCAGCAGACCTGGACTAGCGGGGAACACAGATACGCAGTATTTT
. TRBJ2-5 TRBV7-2 few CASSLLGFQETQYF TGTGCCAGCAGCTTACTAGGTTTTCAAGAGACCCAGTACTTC
. TRBJ1-2 TRBV27 many CASSPPGFLHGYTF TGTGCCAGCAGCCCCCCGGGGTTCTTACATGGCTACACCTTC
. TRBJ2-7 TRBV6-2/TRBV6-3 . CATGGYEQYF TGTGCCACCGGAGGGTACGAGCAGTACTTC
. TRBJ1-1 TRBV3-1 . CASCPGLGVYTEAFF TGTGCCAGCTGCCCCGGATTGGGAGTATACACTGAAGCTTTCTTT
TRBD1 TRBJ1-1 TRBV5-6 . CASSLPPGGTFF TGTGCCAGCAGCTTGCCGCCAGGGGGGACTTTCTTT
. TRBJ2-4 TRBV5-4 many CASSFWGATKNIQYF TGTGCCAGCAGCTTCTGGGGGGCCACCAAAAACATTCAGTACTTC
. TRBJ2-7 TRBV7-9 . CASSPPGAYYEQYF TGTGCCAGCAGCCCCCCGGGGGCATACTACGAGCAGTACTTC